The 9 T cell receptor beta chains below were found in one sample sequenced in a study. One entry per CDR3 protein, called by TCRdb with MiXCR from the 5' RACE reads. The profile shows about 62,000 distinct CDR3 sequences, roughly 30% of them singletons. The specimen was tumor-infiltrating naive CD4+ T cells sorted from the breast tumor. Subset meaning: naive CD4+ T cells, CD4+CD45RA+CD25-. The receptors originated from a female donor with breast cancer.

As DNA, the CDR3 is TGCAGCGTTGACCTAGGGGGGACCCAGTACTTC. Its protein is CSVDLGGTQYF. The V gene is TRBV29-1, the J gene TRBJ2-5, with D perhaps TRBD1 (6 bases). There are 11 residues in the CDR3. Germline V lookup: CDR1 SQVTM, CDR2 ANQGSEA. Trimming took 3 bases from V and 7 from J, leaving 9 bases between them.

This clonotype has a handful of counts. V is TRBV4-2 and J is TRBJ1-4; D may be TRBD1 (6 bases). There are 16 residues in the CDR3. Trimming removed 0 bases from V and 6 bases from J, with 14 bases in between. Looked up from germline, CDR1 is LGHNA and CDR2 is YNFKEQ. CDR3: CASSQDRQGSDEKLFF. Here the CDR3 DNA reads TGTGCCAGCAGCCAAGACCGGCAGGGGTCTGATGAAAAACTGTTTTTT.

This clonotype was found a few times. V is TRBV7-8 and J is TRBJ2-3, with a tentative D call TRBD1 (5 bases). Trimming took off 4 bases at V and 6 bases at J, with 20 bases between the two ends. Germline CDR1 and CDR2: SGHVS and FQNEAQ. This CDR3 has 16 residues. The chain's CDR3 is CASSYRRQTFRDTQYF. DNA of the CDR3: TGTGCCAGCAGCTACCGGAGACAGACCTTCCGTGATACGCAGTATTTT.

This clonotype was counted at least ten times. The genes are TRBV5-1 and TRBJ1-1; TRBD1 aligns across 7 bases. Germline V CDR1 and CDR2: SGHRS, YFSETQ. This CDR3 has 13 amino acids. The V gene end was trimmed by 3 bases and the J gene end by 8 bases; junction bases not matched to a gene: 7. CDR3: CASSSDGTAEAFF. The CDR3 DNA follows: TGCGCCAGCAGCTCGGACGGGACAGCCGAAGCTTTCTTT.

The chain carries TRBV24-1 and TRBJ2-3; weak D call: TRBD2 (6 bases). From germline, CDR1 is KGHDR and CDR2 SFDVKD. This CDR3 is built from 17 residues. V dropped 4 bases and J dropped 1 base, with 17 bases sitting between them. DNA of the CDR3: TGTGCCACCAGTGACCAAGAGGAGGGGAGAGGCACAGATACGCAGTATTTT. This codes for CATSDQEEGRGTDTQYF.

On this clonotype: The junction departs from germline at one end; a sequencing error may be responsible. The rearrangement links TRBV20-1 to TRBJ2-1, with D possibly called TRBD1 or TRBD2 (5 bases each). This CDR3 spans 14 amino acids. Germline V gene data show CDR1 as DFQATT and CDR2 as SNEGSKA (reference sequence). CDR3 bases: TGCGGTGCTAGAGATCCCGAGGGGAGCTATGAGCAGTTCTTC. This gives the protein CGARDPEGSYEQFF.

This clonotype was observed a handful of times. The V call is TRBV5-1, the J call TRBJ2-7; 7 bases are a match to TRBD2. Germline V gene data show CDR1 as SGHRS and CDR2 as YFSETQ. The ends lost 0 bases at V and 1 base at J; junction bases unmatched: 1. The CDR3 loop spans 14 amino acids. The DNA for the CDR3 is TGCGCCAGCAGCTTGGGGGGGGGTTCCTACGAGCAGTACTTC. It yields the protein CASSLGGGSYEQYF.

This clonotype was counted a few times. This rearrangement joins TRBV5-1 to TRBJ2-5; D may be TRBD2 (5 bases). Germline V gene sequence: CDR1 SGHRS, CDR2 YFSETQ. This CDR3 has 11 residues. V was cut by 4 bases and J by 7 bases, with 8 bases left in between. The DNA for the CDR3 is TGCGCCAGCAGCGAGGGTGGGACCCAGTACTTC. The encoded protein is CASSEGGTQYF.

The table lists this clonotype with many counts. V is TRBV6-5 and J is TRBJ2-5; TRBD1 aligns across 8 bases. This CDR3 spans 14 amino acids. Germline V gives CDR1 MNHEY, CDR2 SVGAGI. The ends lost 5 bases at V and 5 bases at J; junction bases unmatched: 7. The DNA for the CDR3 is TGTGCCAGCAGTATAAGGACAGGGCTGGAGACCCAGTACTTC. Amino acids: CASSIRTGLETQYF.